This T cell receptor beta chain stems from a study of molecular identifiers for immune sequencing clone quantification. For this clonotype: The antigen remains undetermined.

MiXCR, applied by TCRdb to the PCR reads, yields one record per CDR3 protein. The table lists 490,000 or so distinct CDR3 sequences, around a fifth of them singletons. The CDR3 is 16 residues long. Germline CDR1 is SGHDN and CDR2 is FVKESK. V lost 4 bases and J 0 bases, leaving 13 bases between the germline ends. Broader study findings: Whereas clones above 20 RNA copies held under 1% of naive-cell molecules, they held over 98% of effector molecules.

Sequences were obtained from naive CD8+ T cells from blood, with Jurkat cell RNA spiked in. The subset: FACS-sorted CD8+CD4-CCR7+CD45RA+ naive T cells. This sequence was found in a human donor in good health. Some libraries in this study had Jurkat cell RNA spiked in. The V call is TRBV14, the J call TRBJ2-4; D is possibly TRBD2 (5 bases). In DNA form, the CDR3 reads TGTGCCAGCAGCCGAGGAGCGGACCTAGCCAAAAACATTCAGTACTTC. Translated, it gives CASSRGADLAKNIQYF.